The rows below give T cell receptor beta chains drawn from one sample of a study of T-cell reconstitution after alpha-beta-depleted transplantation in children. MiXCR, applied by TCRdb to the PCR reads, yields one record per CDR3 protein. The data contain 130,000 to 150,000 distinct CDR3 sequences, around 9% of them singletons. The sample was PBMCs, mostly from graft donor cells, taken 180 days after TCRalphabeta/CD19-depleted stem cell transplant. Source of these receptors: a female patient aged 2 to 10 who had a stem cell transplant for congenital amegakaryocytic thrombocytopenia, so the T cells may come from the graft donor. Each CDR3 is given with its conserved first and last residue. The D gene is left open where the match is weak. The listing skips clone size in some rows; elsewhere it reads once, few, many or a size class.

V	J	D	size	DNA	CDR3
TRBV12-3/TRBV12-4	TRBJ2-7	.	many	TGTGCCAGCAGTCAGAGCTCCTACGAGCAGTACTTC	CASSQSSYEQYF
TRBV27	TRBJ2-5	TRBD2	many	TGTGCCAGCAGTCAAGAGGGACTAGCGGGGGAGTACCAAGAGACCCAGTACTTC	CASSQEGLAGEYQETQYF
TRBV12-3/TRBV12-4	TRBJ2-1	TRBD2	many	TGTGCCAGCAGGCGACTAGCGGGAGTTTCTGAGCAGTTCTTC	CASRRLAGVSEQFF
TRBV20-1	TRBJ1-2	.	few	TGCAGTGCTAGAGATCCCAGGACAACTGCTAACTATGGCTACACCTTC	CSARDPRTTANYGYTF
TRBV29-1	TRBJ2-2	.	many	TGCAGCGTTGCAGGACCGCCCTTCCCCGGGGAGCTGTTTTTT	CSVAGPPFPGELFF
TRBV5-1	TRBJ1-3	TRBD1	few	TGCGCCAGCAGCCGCAACCCGGGACAGGGAGGAAACACCATATATTTT	CASSRNPGQGGNTIYF
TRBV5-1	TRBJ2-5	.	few	TGCGCCAGCAGCTGGCCCCGGGACGCCAAACCGACCCAGTACTTC	CASSWPRDAKPTQYF
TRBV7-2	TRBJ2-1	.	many	TGTGCCAGCAGCTTATTAGGCCTGCCCCGTGAGCAGTTCTTC	CASSLLGLPREQFF
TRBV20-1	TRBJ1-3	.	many	TGCAGTGCTTCCAGGAGCTCTGGAAACACCATATATTTT	CSASRSSGNTIYF
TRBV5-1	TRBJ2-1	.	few	TGCGCCAGCAGCTTGGGGCTAGCAGGCTCCTACAATGAGCAGTTCTTC	CASSLGLAGSYNEQFF
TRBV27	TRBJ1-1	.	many	TGTGCCAGCAGTTTACTAGTCGGGTCTGAAGCTTTCTTT	CASSLLVGSEAFF
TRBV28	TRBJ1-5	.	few	TGTGCCAGCAGTTTATCCGGGGCAGGCGGGTCCCAGCATTTT	CASSLSGAGGSQHF
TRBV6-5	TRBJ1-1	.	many	TGTGCCAGCGCCAGGGTGGGGAACACTGAAGCTTTCTTT	CASARVGNTEAFF
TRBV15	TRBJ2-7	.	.	TGTGCCACCAGCAGAGATTTTGGCTACGAGCAGTACTTC	CATSRDFGYEQYF
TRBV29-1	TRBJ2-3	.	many	TGCAGCGGACAAGATAGGGTACTCAATACGCAGTATTTT	CSGQDRVLNTQYF
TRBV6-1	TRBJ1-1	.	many	TGTGCCAGCAGGGACACGTTGAACACTGAAGCTTTCTTT	CASRDTLNTEAFF
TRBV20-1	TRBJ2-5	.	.	TGCAGTGCTAGATGGGGTTCCGGAGAGACCCAGTACTTC	CSARWGSGETQYF
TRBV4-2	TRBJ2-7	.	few	TGTGCCAGCAGCCAAGTTGGGGACGAGCAGTACTTC	CASSQVGDEQYF
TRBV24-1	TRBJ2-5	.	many	TGTGCCACCAGTGATTTGACGGAGACCCAGTACTTC	CATSDLTETQYF
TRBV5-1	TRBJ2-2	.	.	TGCGCCATCGGTTTCACCGGGGAGCTGTTTTTT	CAIGFTGELFF
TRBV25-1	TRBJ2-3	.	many	TGTGCCAGCAGTCCTAGAGGATATTGGGGCCTTAGCACAGATACGCAGTATTTT	CASSPRGYWGLSTDTQYF
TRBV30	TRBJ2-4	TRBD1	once	TGTGCCTGGAGTGCCCACAGGGGGCGCCCAGCCAAAAACATTCAGTACTTC	CAWSAHRGRPAKNIQYF
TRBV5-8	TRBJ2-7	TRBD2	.	TGTGCCAGCAGCTTGGACCCATCGACTAGCGGAACCTACGAGCAGTACTTC	CASSLDPSTSGTYEQYF
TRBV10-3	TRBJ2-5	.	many	TGTGCCATCAGTGATAATTTGGAGACCCAGTACTTC	CAISDNLETQYF
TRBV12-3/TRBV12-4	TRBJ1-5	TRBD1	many	TGTGCCAGCAGTTTAGAGAACAGGGGGCGCAATCAGCCCCAGCATTTT	CASSLENRGRNQPQHF
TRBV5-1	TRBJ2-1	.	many	TGCGCCAGCAGCTTTTACCAGGGGAATGAGCAGTTCTTC	CASSFYQGNEQFF
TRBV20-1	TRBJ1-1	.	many	TGCAGTGCTAGAGATTTAGGGAATTGGAACACTGAAGCTTTCTTT	CSARDLGNWNTEAFF
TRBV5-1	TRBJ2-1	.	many	TGCGCCAGCAGGGTTTTTTCCGGGAGTGGGGAGCAGTTCTTC	CASRVFSGSGEQFF
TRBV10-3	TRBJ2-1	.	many	TGTGCCATCAGTGGGGGGGATGAGCAGTTCTTC	CAISGGDEQFF
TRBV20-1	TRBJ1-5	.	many	TGCAGTGCTAGAGTAGTGAGGGGCAATCAGCCCCAGCATTTT	CSARVVRGNQPQHF
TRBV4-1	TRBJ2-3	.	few	TGCGCCAGCAGCCACGCTACCTTCGACCGGGACTCCCGGCGGTCTTATACGCAGTATTTT	CASSHATFDRDSRRSYTQYF
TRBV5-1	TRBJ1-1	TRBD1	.	TGCGCCAGCAGCCCGAGGGGACAGGGGACAACTGAAGCTTTCTTT	CASSPRGQGTTEAFF
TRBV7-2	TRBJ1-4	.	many	TGTGCCAGCAGCCCGGGGGGGGGCGGCTTTAATGAAAAACTGTTTTTT	CASSPGGGGFNEKLFF
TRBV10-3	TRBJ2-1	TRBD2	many	TGTGCCATCAGTAGCGGGGGGTTCTCCTACAATGAGCAGTTCTTC	CAISSGGFSYNEQFF
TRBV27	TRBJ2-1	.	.	TGTGCCAGCAGTTCTACCTCAGGGTGGGGGTCGGCCTACAATGAGCAGTTCTTC	CASSSTSGWGSAYNEQFF
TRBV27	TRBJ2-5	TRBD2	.	TGTGCCAGCAGTTTGCAGCGGGGAGGCGAGACCCAGTACTTC	CASSLQRGGETQYF
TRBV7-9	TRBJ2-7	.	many	TGTGCCAGCAGCTTCTCCGGAACCTACGAGCAGTACTTC	CASSFSGTYEQYF